Ten or more counts support the clone carrying this T cell receptor (beta chain). Its matching antigen is unknown. The entry originates in a study of T-cell memory formation after mild COVID-19. Study as a whole: There were largely donor-specific TCR clusters. Study-level points and caveats: From day 15 to 85, contracting clones were balanced between CD4 and CD8, whereas later expanders leaned toward CD4+. CD8+ contracting clones occupied EMRA, while CD4+ ones occupied mainly CM and EM.

TCRdb itself ran the 5' RACE reads through MiXCR, one entry per CDR3 protein. The table lists approximately 100,000 distinct CDR3 sequences, about 15% of them singletons. The CDR3 sequence is 13 residues long. CDR1 and CDR2 from the germline V gene are SGHVS and FNYEAQ. The V and J ends lost 2 bases and 1 base respectively, with 5 bases between them. This TCR was recovered from an adult woman who had mild COVID-19 (a few samples of this study predate the infection). Cell type and time point are not known. Sequencing used PBMCs or a T cell subset sorted from them (not recorded which). The J gene is TRBJ1-1, the V gene TRBV7-6; D is ambiguous. The CDR3 coding sequence is TGTGCCAGCAGCTTACCAGGGAACACTGAAGCTTTCTTT. Translating it yields CASSLPGNTEAFF.